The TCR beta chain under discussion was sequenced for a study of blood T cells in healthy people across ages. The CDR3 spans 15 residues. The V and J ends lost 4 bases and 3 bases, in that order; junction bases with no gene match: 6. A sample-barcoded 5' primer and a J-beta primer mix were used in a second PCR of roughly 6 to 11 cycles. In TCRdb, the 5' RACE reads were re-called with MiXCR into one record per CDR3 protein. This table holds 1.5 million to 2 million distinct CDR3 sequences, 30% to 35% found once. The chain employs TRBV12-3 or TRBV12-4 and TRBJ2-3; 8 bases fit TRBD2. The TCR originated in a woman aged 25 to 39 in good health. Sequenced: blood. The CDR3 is CASSYSGVKTDTQYF. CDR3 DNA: TGTGCCAGCAGTTATAGCGGGGTGAAAACAGATACGCAGTATTTT.